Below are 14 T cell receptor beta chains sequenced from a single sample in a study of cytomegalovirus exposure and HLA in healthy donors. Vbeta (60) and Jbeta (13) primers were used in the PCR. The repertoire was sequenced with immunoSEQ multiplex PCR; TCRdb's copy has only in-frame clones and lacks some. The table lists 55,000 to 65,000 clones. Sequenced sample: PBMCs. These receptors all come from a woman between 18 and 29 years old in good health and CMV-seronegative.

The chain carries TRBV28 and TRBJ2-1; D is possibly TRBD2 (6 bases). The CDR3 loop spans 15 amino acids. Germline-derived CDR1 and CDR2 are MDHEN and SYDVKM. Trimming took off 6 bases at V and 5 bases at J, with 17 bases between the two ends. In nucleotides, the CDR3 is TGTGCCAGCAGCCCCCTCGGGAGCAGGGACAATGAGCAGTTCTTC. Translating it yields CASSPLGSRDNEQFF.

This CDR3 is CASSGTGATWRMNTEAFF. The CDR3 region has the DNA TGTGCCAGCAGTGGGACAGGGGCCACCTGGAGAATGAACACTGAAGCTTTCTTT. This rearrangement joins TRBV2 to TRBJ1-1; 9 nucleotides match TRBD1. The V and J ends lost 4 bases and 0 bases, in that order; junction bases with no gene match: 12. The germline V gene encodes CDR1 SNHLY and CDR2 FYNNEI. The CDR3 is made up of 18 amino acids. Together with reference TRBV2 and TRBJ1-1, the CDR3 gives the full variable domain: EPEVTQTPSHQVTQMGQEVILRCVPISNHLYFYWYRQILGQKVEFLVSFYNNEISEKSEIFDDQFSVERPDGSNFTLKIRSTKLEDSAMYFCASSGTGATWRMNTEAFFGQGTRLTVV.

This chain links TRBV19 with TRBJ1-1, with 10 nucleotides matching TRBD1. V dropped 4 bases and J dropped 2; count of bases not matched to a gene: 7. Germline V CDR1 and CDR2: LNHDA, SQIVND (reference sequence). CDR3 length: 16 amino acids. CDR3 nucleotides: TGTGCCAGTAGTAGGGGACAGGGGATAGGAAACACTGAAGCTTTCTTT. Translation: CASSRGQGIGNTEAFF.

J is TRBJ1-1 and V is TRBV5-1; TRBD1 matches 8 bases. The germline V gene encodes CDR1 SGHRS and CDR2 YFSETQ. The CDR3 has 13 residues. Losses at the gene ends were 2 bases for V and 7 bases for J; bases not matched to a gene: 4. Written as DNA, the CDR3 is TGCGCCAGCAGCTTCACAGGGGGGAATGAAGCTTTCTTT. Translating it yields CASSFTGGNEAFF.

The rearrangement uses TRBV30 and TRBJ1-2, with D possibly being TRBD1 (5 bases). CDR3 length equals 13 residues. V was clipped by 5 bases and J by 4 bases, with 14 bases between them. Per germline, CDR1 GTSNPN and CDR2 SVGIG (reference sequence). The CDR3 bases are TGTGCCTGGGAACCAGGGAAGGGCTATGGCTACACCTTC. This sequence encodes CAWEPGKGYGYTF.

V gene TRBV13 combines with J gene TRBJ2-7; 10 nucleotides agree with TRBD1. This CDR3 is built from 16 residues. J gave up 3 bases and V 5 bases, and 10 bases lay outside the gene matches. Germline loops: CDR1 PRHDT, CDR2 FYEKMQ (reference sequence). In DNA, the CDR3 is TGTGCCAGCAGCCCCTCCCCTGGGACAGGGGTCTACGAGCAGTACTTC. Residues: CASSPSPGTGVYEQYF.

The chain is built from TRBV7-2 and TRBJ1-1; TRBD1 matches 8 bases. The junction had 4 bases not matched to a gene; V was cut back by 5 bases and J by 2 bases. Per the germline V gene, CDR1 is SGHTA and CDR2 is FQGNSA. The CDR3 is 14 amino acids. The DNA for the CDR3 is TGTGCCAGCAGCATCGGGACAGGCAACACTGAAGCTTTCTTT. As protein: CASSIGTGNTEAFF.

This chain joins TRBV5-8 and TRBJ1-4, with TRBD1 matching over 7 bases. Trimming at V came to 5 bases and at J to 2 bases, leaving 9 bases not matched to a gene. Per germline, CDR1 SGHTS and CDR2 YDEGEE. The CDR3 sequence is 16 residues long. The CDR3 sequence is CASRLEGAMTNEKLFF. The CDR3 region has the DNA TGTGCCAGCAGACTGGAGGGGGCTATGACTAATGAAAAACTGTTTTTT.

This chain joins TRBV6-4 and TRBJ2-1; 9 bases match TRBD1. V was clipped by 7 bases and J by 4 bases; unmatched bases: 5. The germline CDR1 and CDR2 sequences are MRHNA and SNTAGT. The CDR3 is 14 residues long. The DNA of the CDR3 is TGTGCCAGCAAGCAGGGACAGGGATACAATGAGCAGTTCTTC. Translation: CASKQGQGYNEQFF.

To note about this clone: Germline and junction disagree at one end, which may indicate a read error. The CDR3 DNA follows: TGTGCCACCAGCGGTCTGCATCTGGGACTAGTTCACTTC. It translates to CATSGLHLGLVHF. The V and J genes are TRBV15 and TRBJ2-5, with 8 bases lining up with TRBD2. CDR1 is LNHNV, CDR2 YYDKDF, per germline (reference sequence). This CDR3 is 13 amino acids long.

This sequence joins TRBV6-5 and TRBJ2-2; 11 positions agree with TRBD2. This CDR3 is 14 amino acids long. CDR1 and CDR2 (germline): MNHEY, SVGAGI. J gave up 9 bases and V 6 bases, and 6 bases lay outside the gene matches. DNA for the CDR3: TGTGCCAGCAGCGAACTAGCGGGAGAGAGGGAGCTGTTTTTT. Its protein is CASSELAGERELFF.

The CDR3 here is CASSQYSGSGYEQYF. The CDR3, as DNA: TGCGCCAGCAGCCAATATAGCGGGAGCGGTTACGAGCAGTACTTC. The V call is TRBV4-1, the J call TRBJ2-7; 9 bases align to TRBD2. The junction had 6 bases not matched to a gene; V was cut back by 2 bases and J by 4 bases. This CDR3 comprises 15 residues. In germline, CDR1 is MGHRA, CDR2 YSYEKL.

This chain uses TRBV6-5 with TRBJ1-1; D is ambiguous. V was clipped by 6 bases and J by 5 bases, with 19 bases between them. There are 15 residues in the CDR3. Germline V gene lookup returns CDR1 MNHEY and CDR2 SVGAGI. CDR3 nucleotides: TGTGCCAGCAGCTTAAATGAAAGAGGATGGACTGAAGCTTTCTTT. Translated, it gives CASSLNERGWTEAFF.

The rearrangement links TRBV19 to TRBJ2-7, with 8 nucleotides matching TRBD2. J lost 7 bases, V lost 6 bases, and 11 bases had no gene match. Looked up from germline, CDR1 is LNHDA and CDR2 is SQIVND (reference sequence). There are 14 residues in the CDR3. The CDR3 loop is CASSPSSGIGEQYF. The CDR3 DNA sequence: TGTGCCAGTAGCCCCAGTAGCGGGATAGGGGAGCAGTACTTC.